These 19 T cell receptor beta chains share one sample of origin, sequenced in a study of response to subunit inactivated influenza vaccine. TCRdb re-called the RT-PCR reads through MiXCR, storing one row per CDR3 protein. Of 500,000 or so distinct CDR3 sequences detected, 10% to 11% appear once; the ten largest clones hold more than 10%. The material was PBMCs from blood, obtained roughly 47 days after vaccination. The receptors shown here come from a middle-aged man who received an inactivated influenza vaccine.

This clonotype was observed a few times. The chain's CDR3 is CASSQSRDGNTEAFF. CDR3 DNA sequence: TGCGCCAGCAGCCAAAGCCGGGACGGGAACACTGAAGCTTTCTTT. The chain employs TRBV4-3 and TRBJ1-1; the D gene is possibly TRBD1 (5 bases). V lost 2 bases and J lost 1, with 11 bases in between. Looked up from germline, CDR1 is LGHNA and CDR2 is YSLEER. The CDR3 runs 15 residues.

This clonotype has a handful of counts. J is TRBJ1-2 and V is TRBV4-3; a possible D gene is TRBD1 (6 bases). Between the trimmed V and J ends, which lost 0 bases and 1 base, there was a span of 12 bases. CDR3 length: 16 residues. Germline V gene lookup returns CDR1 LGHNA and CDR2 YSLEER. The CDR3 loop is CASSQDWDTGNYGYTF. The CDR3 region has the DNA TGCGCCAGCAGCCAAGACTGGGACACCGGTAACTATGGCTACACCTTC.

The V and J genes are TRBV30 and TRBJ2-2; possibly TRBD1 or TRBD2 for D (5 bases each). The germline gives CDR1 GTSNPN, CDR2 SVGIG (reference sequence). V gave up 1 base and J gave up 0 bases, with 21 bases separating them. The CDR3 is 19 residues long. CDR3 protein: CAWSGGSQGRLSNTGELFF. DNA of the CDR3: TGTGCCTGGAGTGGGGGGAGTCAGGGCCGACTTTCGAACACCGGGGAGCTGTTTTTT.

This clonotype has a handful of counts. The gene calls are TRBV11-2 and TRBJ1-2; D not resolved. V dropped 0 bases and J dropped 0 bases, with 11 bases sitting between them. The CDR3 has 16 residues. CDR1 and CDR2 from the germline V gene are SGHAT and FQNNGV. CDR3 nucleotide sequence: TGTGCCAGCAGCTTAGATCAGAAGCGCTCTAACTATGGCTACACCTTC. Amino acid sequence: CASSLDQKRSNYGYTF.

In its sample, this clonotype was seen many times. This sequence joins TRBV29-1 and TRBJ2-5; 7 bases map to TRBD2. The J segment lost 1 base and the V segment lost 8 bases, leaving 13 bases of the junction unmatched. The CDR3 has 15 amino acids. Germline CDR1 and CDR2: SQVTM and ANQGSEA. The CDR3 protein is CSFRPTGGVQETQYF. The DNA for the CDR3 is TGCAGCTTCCGTCCAACGGGAGGAGTCCAAGAGACCCAGTACTTC.

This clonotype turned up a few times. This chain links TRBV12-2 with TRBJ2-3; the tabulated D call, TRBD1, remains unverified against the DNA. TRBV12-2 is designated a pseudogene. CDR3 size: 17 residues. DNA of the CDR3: TGTGCAAGTCGCCCCCCATGGGTGCGGGGGAGCACAGATACGCAGTATTTT. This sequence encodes CASRPPWVRGSTDTQYF.

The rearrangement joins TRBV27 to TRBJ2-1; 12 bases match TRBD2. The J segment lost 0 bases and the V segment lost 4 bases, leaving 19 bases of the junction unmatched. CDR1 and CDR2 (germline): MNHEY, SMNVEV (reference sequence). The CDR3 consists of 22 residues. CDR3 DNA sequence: TGTGCCAGCAGTTATCGGGACGGGATTACGACTAGCGGGAGTAGCTCCTACAATGAGCAGTTCTTC. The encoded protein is CASSYRDGITTSGSSSYNEQFF.

The DNA of the CDR3 is TGTGCCATCAGTGATCTCGGTGGTGACGAGCAGTACTTC. Translation gives CAISDLGGDEQYF. The chain has TRBV10-3 and TRBJ2-7; D gene uncertain. With 3 bases removed from V and 5 bases from J, the gap between germline ends came to 11 bases. Germline lookup yields CDR1 ENHRY and CDR2 SYGVKD. CDR3 length equals 13 residues.

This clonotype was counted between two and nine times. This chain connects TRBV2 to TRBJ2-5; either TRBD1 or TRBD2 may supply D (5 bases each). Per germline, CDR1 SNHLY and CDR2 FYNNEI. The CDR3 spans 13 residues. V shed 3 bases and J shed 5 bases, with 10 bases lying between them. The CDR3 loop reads CASSDRGWETQYF. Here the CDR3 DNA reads TGTGCCAGCAGTGACCGGGGCTGGGAGACCCAGTACTTC. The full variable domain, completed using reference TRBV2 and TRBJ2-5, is EPEVTQTPSHQVTQMGQEVILRCVPISNHLYFYWYRQILGQKVEFLVSFYNNEISEKSEIFDDQFSVERPDGSNFTLKIRSTKLEDSAMYFCASSDRGWETQYFGPGTRLLVL.

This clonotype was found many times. The DNA of the CDR3 is TGTGCCACCAGTGATTTTCCAGGACTGGGTCCAAGCACAGATACGCAGTATTTT. Protein product: CATSDFPGLGPSTDTQYF. This chain connects TRBV24-1 to TRBJ2-3; perhaps TRBD2 as D (5 bases). V was pared by 1 base and J by 0 bases, with 16 bases between. Germline V gives CDR1 KGHDR, CDR2 SFDVKD. The CDR3 sequence is 18 residues long.

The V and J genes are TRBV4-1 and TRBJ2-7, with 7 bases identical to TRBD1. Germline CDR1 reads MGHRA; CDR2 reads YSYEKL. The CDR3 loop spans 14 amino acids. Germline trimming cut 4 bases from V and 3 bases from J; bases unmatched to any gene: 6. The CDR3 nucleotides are TGCGCCAGCAGCCCCAAGGGACAGCACTACGAGCAGTACTTC. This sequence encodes CASSPKGQHYEQYF.

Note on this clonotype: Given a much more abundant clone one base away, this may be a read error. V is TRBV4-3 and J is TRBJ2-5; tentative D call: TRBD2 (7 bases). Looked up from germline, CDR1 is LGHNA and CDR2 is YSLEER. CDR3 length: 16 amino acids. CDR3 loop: CSSSQDWRGGQETQYF. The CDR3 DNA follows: TGCTCCAGCAGCCAAGATTGGAGGGGGGGCCAAGAGACCCAGTACTTC.

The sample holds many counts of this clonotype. This chain's CDR3 is CSAPGYQGVSTNEKLFF. The CDR3 DNA reads as TGCAGTGCCCCAGGGTACCAGGGGGTATCAACTAATGAAAAACTGTTTTTT. The chain employs TRBV20-1 and TRBJ1-4; the match to TRBD1 covers 7 bases. The germline gives CDR1 DFQATT, CDR2 SNEGSKA (reference sequence). This CDR3 spans 17 amino acids. The J segment lost 0 bases and the V segment lost 6 bases, leaving 13 bases of the junction unmatched.

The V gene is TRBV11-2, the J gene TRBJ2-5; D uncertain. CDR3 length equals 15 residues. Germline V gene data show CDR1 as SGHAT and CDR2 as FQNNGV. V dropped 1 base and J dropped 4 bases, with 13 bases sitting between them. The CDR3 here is CASSLVHPLPETQYF. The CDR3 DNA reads TGTGCCAGCAGCTTAGTACATCCCTTGCCAGAGACCCAGTACTTC.

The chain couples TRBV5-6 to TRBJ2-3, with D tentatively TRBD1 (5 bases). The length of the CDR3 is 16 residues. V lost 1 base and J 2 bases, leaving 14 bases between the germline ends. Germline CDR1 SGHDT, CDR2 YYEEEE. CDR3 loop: CASSLFDRKPTDTQYF. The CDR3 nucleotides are TGTGCCAGCAGCTTGTTCGACAGAAAACCCACAGATACGCAGTATTTT.

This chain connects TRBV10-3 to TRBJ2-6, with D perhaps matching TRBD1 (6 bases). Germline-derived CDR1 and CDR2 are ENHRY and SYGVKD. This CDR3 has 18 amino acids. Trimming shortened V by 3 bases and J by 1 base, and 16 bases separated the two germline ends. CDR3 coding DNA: TGTGCCATCAGTGACCCCTTTTTACAGGGATCTGGGGCCAACGTCCTGACTTTC. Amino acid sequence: CAISDPFLQGSGANVLTF.

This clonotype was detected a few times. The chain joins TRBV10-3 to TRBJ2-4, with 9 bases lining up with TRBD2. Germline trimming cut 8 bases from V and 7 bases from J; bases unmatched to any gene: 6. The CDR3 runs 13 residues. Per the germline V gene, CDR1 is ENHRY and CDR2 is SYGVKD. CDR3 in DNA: TGTGCCATCGGGGCGGGGGGGGCGAACATTCAGTACTTC. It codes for CAIGAGGANIQYF.

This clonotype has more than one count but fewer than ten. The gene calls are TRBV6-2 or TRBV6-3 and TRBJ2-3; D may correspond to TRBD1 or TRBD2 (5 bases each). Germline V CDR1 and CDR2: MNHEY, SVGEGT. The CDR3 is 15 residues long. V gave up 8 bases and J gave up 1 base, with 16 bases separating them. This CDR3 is CASAPHGAGTDTQYF. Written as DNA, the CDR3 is TGTGCCAGCGCCCCGCACGGGGCGGGCACAGATACGCAGTATTTT.

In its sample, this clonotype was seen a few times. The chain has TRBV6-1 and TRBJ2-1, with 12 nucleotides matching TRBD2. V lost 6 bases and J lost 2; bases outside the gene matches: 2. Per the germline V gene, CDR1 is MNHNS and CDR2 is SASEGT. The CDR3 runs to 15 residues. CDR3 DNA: TGTGCCAGCAGGGCTAGCGGGAGGGCCTACAATGAGCAGTTCTTC. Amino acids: CASRASGRAYNEQFF.